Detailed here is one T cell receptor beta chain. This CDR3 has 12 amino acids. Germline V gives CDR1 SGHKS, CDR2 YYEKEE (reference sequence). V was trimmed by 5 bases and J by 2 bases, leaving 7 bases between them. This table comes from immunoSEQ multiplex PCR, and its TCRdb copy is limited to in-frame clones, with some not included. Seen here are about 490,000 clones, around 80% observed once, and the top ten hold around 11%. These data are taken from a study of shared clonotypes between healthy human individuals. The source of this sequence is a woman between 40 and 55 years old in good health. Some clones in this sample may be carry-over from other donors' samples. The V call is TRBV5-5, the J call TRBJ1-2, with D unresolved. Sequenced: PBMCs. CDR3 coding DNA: TGTGCCAGCAGTGAACTAAACTATGGCTACACCTTC. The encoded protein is CASSELNYGYTF.